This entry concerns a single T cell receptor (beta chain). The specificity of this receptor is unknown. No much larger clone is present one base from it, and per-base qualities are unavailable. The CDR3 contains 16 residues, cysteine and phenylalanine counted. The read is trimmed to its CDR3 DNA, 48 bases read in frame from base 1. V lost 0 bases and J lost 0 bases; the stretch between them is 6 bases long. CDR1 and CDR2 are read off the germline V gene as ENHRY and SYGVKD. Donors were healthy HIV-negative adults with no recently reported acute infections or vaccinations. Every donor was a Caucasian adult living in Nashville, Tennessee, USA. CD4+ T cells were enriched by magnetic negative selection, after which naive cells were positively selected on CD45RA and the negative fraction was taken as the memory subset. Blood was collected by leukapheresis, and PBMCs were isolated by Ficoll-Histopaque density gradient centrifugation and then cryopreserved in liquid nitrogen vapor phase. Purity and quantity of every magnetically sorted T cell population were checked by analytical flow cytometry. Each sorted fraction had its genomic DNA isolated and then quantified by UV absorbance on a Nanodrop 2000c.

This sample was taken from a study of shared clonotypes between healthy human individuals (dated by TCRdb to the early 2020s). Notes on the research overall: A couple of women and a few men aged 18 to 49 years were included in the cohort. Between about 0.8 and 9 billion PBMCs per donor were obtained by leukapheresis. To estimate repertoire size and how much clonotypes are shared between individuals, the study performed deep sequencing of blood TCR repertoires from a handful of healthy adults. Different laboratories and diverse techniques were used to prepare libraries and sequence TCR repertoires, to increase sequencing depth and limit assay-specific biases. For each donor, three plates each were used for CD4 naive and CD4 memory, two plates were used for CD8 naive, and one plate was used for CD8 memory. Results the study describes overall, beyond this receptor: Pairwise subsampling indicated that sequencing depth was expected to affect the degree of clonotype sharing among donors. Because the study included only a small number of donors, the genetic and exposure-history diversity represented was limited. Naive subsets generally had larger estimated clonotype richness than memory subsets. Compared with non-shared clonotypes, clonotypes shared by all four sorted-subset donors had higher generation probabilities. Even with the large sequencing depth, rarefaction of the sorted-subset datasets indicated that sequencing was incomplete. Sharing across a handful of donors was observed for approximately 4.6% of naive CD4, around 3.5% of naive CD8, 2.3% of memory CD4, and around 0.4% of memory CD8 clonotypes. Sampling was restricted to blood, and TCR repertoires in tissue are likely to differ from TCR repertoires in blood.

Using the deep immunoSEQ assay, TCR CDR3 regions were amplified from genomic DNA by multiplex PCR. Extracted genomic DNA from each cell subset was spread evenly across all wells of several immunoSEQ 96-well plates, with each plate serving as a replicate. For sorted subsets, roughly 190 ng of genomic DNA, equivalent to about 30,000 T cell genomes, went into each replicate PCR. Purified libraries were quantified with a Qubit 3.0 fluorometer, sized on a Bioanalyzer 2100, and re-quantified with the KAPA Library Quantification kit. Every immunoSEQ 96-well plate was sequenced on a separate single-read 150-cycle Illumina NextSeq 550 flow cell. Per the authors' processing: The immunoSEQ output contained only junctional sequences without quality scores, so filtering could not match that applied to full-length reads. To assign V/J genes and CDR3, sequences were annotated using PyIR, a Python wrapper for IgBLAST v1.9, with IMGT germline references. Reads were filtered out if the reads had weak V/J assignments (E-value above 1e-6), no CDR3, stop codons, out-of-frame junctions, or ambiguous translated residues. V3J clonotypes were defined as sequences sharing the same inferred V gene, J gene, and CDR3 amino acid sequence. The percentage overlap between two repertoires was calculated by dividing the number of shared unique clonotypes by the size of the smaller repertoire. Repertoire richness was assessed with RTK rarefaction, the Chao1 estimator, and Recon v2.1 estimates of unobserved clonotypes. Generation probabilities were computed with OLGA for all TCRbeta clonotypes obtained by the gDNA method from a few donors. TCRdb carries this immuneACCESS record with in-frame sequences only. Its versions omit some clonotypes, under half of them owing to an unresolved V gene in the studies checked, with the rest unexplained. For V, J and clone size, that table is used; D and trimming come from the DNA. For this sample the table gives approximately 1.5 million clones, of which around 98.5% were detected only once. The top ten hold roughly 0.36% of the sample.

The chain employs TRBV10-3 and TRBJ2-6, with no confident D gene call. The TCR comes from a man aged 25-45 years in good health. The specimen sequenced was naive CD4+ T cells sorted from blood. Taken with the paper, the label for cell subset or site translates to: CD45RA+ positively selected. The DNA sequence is TGTGCCATCAGTGAGTCAGGGTCCTCTGGGGCCAACGTCCTGACTTTC. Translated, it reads CAISESGSSGANVLTF.